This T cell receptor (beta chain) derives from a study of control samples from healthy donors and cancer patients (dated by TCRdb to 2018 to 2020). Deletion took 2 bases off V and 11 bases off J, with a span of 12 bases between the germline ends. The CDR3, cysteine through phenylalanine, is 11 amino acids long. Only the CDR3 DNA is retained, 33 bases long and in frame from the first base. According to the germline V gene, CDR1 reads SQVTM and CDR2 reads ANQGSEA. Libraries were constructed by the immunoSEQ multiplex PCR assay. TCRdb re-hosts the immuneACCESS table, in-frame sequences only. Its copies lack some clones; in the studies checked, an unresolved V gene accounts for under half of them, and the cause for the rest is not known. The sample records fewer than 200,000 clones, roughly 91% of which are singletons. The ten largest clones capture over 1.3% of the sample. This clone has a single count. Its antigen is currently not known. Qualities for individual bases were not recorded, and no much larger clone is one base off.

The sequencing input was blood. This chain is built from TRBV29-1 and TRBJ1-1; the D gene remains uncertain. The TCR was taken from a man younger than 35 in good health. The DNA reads TGCAGCGTTGAAAGATGGGAGAGGGCTTTCTTT. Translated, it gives CSVERWERAFF.